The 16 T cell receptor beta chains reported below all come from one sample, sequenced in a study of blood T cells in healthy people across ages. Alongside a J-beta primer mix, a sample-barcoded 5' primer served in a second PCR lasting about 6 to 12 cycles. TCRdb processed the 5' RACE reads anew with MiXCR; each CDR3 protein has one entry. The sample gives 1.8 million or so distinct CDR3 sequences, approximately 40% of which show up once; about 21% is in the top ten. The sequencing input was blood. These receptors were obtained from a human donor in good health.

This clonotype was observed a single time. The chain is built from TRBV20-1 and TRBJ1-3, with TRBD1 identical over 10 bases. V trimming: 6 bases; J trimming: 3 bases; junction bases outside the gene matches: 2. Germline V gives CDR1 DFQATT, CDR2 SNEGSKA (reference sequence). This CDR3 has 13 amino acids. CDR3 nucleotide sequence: TGCAGTGCCAGGACAGGGGGTGGAAACACCATATATTTT. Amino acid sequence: CSARTGGGNTIYF.

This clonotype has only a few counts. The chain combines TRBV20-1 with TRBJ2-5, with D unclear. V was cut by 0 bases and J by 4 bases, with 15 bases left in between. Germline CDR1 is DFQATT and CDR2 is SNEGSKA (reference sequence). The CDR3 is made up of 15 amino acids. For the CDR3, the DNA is TGCAGTGCTAGAGATGGGCCGCGCGTCAGAGAGACCCAGTACTTC. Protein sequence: CSARDGPRVRETQYF.

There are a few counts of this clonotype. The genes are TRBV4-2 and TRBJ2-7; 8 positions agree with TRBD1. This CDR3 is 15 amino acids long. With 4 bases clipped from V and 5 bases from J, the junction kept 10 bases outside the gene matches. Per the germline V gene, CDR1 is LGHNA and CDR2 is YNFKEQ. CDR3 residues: CASSLGTGPTNEQYF. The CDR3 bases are TGTGCCAGCAGCCTGGGGACAGGACCTACTAACGAGCAGTACTTC.

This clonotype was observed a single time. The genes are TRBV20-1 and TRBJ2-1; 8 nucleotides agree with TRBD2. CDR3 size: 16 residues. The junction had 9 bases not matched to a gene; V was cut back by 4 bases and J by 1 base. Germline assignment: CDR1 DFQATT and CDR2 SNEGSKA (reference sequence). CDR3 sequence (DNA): TGCAGTGCTACTAAACGGGGGGGTAGGTCCTACAATGAGCAGTTCTTC. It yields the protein CSATKRGGRSYNEQFF.

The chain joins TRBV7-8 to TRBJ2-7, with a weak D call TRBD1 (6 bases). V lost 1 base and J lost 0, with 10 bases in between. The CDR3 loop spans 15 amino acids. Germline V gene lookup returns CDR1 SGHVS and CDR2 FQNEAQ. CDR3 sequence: CASSLVQGNSYEQYF. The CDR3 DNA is TGTGCCAGCAGCTTAGTCCAGGGGAACTCCTACGAGCAGTACTTC.

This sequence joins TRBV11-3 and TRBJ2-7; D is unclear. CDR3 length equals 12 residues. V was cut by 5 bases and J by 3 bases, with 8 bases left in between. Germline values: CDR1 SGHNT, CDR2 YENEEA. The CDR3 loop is CASSETNYEQYF. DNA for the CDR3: TGTGCCAGCAGCGAGACGAACTACGAGCAGTACTTC.

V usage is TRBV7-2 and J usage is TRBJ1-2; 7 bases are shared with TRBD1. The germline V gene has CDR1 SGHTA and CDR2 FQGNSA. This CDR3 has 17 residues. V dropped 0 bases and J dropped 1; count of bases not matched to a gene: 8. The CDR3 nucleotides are TGTGCCAGCAGCTTAGCGGTTAAGGGGGCGATTAACTATGGCTACACCTTC. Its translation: CASSLAVKGAINYGYTF.

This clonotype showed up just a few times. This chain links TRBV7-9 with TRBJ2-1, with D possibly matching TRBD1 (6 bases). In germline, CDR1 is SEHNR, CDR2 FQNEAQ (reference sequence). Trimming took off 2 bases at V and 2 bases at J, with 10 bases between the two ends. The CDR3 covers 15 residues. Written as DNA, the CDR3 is TGTGCCAGCAGCTTATGGGGGCCAGCCTACAATGAGCAGTTCTTC. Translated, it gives CASSLWGPAYNEQFF.

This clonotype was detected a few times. This chain's CDR3 is CASRQGSTGELFF. In DNA, the CDR3 is TGTGCCAGCCGACAGGGAAGTACCGGGGAGCTGTTTTTT. The chain combines TRBV6-1 with TRBJ2-2; the match to TRBD1 covers 7 bases. CDR3 length equals 13 residues. Trimming removed 8 bases from V and 5 bases from J; junction bases left unmatched: 5. From germline, CDR1 is MNHNS and CDR2 SASEGT.

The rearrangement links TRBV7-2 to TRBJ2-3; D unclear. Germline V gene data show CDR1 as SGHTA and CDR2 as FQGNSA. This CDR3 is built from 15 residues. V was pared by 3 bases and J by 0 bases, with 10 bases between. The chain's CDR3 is CASSFGPISTDTQYF. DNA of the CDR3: TGTGCCAGCAGCTTCGGGCCGATAAGCACAGATACGCAGTATTTT.

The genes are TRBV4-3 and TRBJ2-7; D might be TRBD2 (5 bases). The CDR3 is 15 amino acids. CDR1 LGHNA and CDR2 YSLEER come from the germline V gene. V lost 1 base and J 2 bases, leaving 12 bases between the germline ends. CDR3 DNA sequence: TGCGCCAGCAGCCAAGTTCCGACCGGGGCCTACGAGCAGTACTTC. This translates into CASSQVPTGAYEQYF.

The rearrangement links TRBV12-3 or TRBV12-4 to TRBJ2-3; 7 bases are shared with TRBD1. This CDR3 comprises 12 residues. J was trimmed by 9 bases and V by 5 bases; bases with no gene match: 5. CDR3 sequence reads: CASSPNRGTQYF. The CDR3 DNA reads TGTGCCAGCAGTCCTAACAGGGGAACGCAGTATTTT.

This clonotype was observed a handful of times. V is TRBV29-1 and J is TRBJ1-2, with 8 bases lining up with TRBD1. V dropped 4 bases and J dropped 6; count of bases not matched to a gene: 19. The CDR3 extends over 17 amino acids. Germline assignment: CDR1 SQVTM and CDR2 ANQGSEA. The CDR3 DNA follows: TGCAGCGTTGCCGGGCATTGGACAGGGATTTTAAGGGATGGCTACACCTTC. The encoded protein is CSVAGHWTGILRDGYTF.

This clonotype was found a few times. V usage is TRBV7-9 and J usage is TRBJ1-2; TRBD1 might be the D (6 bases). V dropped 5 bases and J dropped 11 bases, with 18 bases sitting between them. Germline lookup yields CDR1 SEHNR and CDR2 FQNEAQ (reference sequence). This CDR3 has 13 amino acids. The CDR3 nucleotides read TGTGCCAGCAGCAACCGGGCTGAAGGGGGGTACACCTTC. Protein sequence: CASSNRAEGGYTF.

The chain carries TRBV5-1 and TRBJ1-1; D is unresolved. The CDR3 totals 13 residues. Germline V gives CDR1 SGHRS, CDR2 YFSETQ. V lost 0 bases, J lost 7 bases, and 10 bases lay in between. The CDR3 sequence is CASSLEARDEAFF. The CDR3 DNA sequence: TGCGCCAGCAGCTTGGAGGCACGGGATGAAGCTTTCTTT.

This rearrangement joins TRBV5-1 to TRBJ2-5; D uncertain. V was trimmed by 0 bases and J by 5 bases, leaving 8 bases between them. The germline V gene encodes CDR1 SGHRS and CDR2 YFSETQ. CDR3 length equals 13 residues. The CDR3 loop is CASSLERSETQYF. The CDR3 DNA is TGCGCCAGCAGCTTGGAGCGTAGCGAGACCCAGTACTTC.